This passage covers 27 T cell receptor beta chains from one sample sequenced in a study of OX40 agonist ivuxolimab in advanced cancers. Profiled with immunoSEQ multiplex PCR; TCRdb holds only in-frame clones, not every one. The sample lists 10,000 to 13,000 clones, about three quarters occurring once. The sequenced sample was CD4+ or CD8+ T cells sorted from blood, obtained in a trial of the OX40 agonist ivuxolimab. Receptors originate from an adult with an advanced solid tumor such as melanoma, head and neck, liver or kidney cancer.

This clone appeared a single time. The chain uses TRBV9 and TRBJ2-3, with 8 nucleotides matching TRBD2. J lost 5 bases, V lost 5 bases, and 10 bases had no gene match. Germline CDR1 reads SGDLS; CDR2 reads YYNGEE. The CDR3 runs 15 residues. The CDR3, as DNA: TGTGCCAGCAGTTCAGCGGGAGACCGGGTAGATACGCAGTATTTT. It codes for CASSSAGDRVDTQYF. The whole variable domain, remainder taken from reference TRBV9 and TRBJ2-3, is DSGVTQTPKHLITATGQRVTLRCSPRSGDLSVYWYQQSLDQGLQFLIQYYNGEERAKGNILERFSAQQFPDLHSELNLSSLELGDSALYFCASSSAGDRVDTQYFGPGTRLTVL.

The rearrangement links TRBV30 to TRBJ2-7; D is ambiguous. This CDR3 is 13 amino acids long. Trimming removed 1 base at V and 2 bases at J, with 9 bases between. Per the germline V gene, CDR1 is GTSNPN and CDR2 is SVGIG (reference sequence). CDR3 region: CAWSEGRTYEQYF. DNA for the CDR3: TGTGCCTGGAGTGAGGGCAGAACCTACGAGCAGTACTTC.

This chain links TRBV5-8 with TRBJ1-5; unclear D gene. CDR1 and CDR2 (germline): SGHTS, YDEGEE. The CDR3 sequence is 15 residues long. Trimming took 0 bases from V and 0 from J, leaving 7 bases between them. Here the CDR3 DNA reads TGTGCCAGCAGCTTGGCATCATATAGCAATCAGCCCCAGCATTTT. Translated: CASSLASYSNQPQHF.

V gene TRBV6-5 combines with J gene TRBJ2-7, with D hard to call. With 4 bases removed from V and 5 bases from J, the gap between germline ends came to 9 bases. The CDR3 is 12 residues long. Germline CDR1 MNHEY, CDR2 SVGAGI. The CDR3 DNA sequence: TGTGCCAGCAGTTCCCCGTCCGACGAGCAGTACTTC. Protein sequence: CASSSPSDEQYF.

The chain carries TRBV11-2 and TRBJ2-7; possible D gene TRBD1, 5 bases. In germline, CDR1 is SGHAT, CDR2 FQNNGV. Trimming shortened V by 0 bases and J by 7 bases, and 13 bases separated the two germline ends. The CDR3 runs to 14 residues. The CDR3 loop reads CASSLEGVRWEQYF. CDR3 bases: TGTGCCAGCAGCTTAGAAGGGGTACGCTGGGAGCAGTACTTC. Looking up the rest from reference TRBV11-2 and TRBJ2-7 gives the full variable domain: EAGVAQSPRYKIIEKRQSVAFWCNPISGHATLYWYQQILGQGPKLLIQFQNNGVVDDSQLPKDRFSAERLKGVDSTLKIQPAKLEDSAVYLCASSLEGVRWEQYFGPGTRLTVT.

This chain links TRBV9 with TRBJ2-5; the match to TRBD2 covers 13 bases. The ends lost 4 bases at V and 1 base at J; junction bases unmatched: 7. The CDR3 loop spans 17 amino acids. Germline loops: CDR1 SGDLS, CDR2 YYNGEE. CDR3 coding DNA: TGTGCCAGCAGCCCTCGGGGACTAGCGGGAAGCCAAGAGACCCAGTACTTC. The encoded protein is CASSPRGLAGSQETQYF.

This clone was detected only a few times. This chain links TRBV7-9 with TRBJ2-6; the D is unclear. CDR1 is SEHNR and CDR2 is FQNEAQ in the germline V gene (reference sequence). CDR3 size: 14 residues. Between the trimmed V and J ends, which lost 3 bases and 0 bases, there was a span of 3 bases. The CDR3, as DNA: TGTGCCAGCAGCTTGGTCTCTGGGGCCAACGTCCTGACTTTC. Amino acid sequence: CASSLVSGANVLTF.

This chain joins TRBV19 and TRBJ2-1, with 12 nucleotides matching TRBD2. Germline CDR1 LNHDA, CDR2 SQIVND (reference sequence). With 1 base clipped from V and 7 bases from J, the junction kept 14 bases outside the gene matches. The CDR3 extends over 19 amino acids. In DNA form, the CDR3 reads TGTGCCAGTAGTATAGGGCTCCTAGCGGGAGGGCCAACACAGAATGAGCAGTTCTTC. Translation gives CASSIGLLAGGPTQNEQFF.

J is TRBJ2-2 and V is TRBV29-1; a possible D gene is TRBD2 (6 bases). This CDR3 is 13 amino acids long. Germline lookup yields CDR1 SQVTM and CDR2 ANQGSEA. Trimming left V 7 bases short and J 5 bases short, with 14 bases between. CDR3 loop: CSGSGDGTGELFF. Written as DNA, the CDR3 is TGCAGCGGATCGGGGGATGGGACCGGGGAGCTGTTTTTT.

The chain combines TRBV10-3 with TRBJ2-7, with TRBD2 matching over 7 bases. CDR1 and CDR2 from the germline V gene are ENHRY and SYGVKD. The CDR3 runs to 14 residues. V gave up 2 bases and J gave up 1 base; unmatched junction bases: 2. The CDR3 reads CAISEPSGSYEQYF. CDR3 sequence (DNA): TGTGCCATCAGTGAGCCTAGCGGATCCTACGAGCAGTACTTC.

This chain connects TRBV7-2 to TRBJ1-2; tentative D call: TRBD1 (6 bases). CDR1 is SGHTA and CDR2 is FQGNSA in the germline V gene. This CDR3 spans 16 amino acids. V gave up 1 base and J gave up 5 bases, with 17 bases separating them. The CDR3 bases are TGTGCCAGCAGCTTAGAGGGAACAGGGACCCCGTATGGCTACACCTTC. As protein: CASSLEGTGTPYGYTF.

The J gene is TRBJ2-1, the V gene TRBV2, with D perhaps TRBD2 (5 bases). The CDR3 is 15 amino acids. CDR1 and CDR2 (germline): SNHLY, FYNNEI. Between the trimmed V and J ends, which lost 6 bases and 4 bases, there was a span of 16 bases. CDR3 nucleotide sequence: TGTGCCAGCAGCCCGACTACCTTGAGTTACAATGAGCAGTTCTTC. This encodes CASSPTTLSYNEQFF.

The CDR3 is CASSQSDVLVYEQYF. The CDR3 DNA follows: TGCGCCAGCAGCCAATCGGACGTCCTAGTCTACGAGCAGTACTTC. V gene TRBV4-1 combines with J gene TRBJ2-5; D uncertain. The J call may be incorrect, as the DNA end agrees better with TRBJ2-7. Germline values: CDR1 MGHRA, CDR2 YSYEKL. This CDR3 comprises 15 residues.

The chain carries TRBV27 and TRBJ2-1; TRBD2 might be the D (6 bases). Trimming took off 5 bases at V and 8 bases at J, with 13 bases between the two ends. This CDR3 contains 13 residues. Germline values: CDR1 MNHEY, CDR2 SMNVEV (reference sequence). This CDR3 is CASSKGGPYEQFF. In nucleotides, the CDR3 is TGTGCCAGCAGTAAAGGAGGGCCCTATGAGCAGTTCTTC.

The rearrangement links TRBV7-9 to TRBJ1-1; D unclear. Trimming cost V 5 bases and J 5 bases, with 12 bases left between them. Germline V gives CDR1 SEHNR, CDR2 FQNEAQ (reference sequence). This CDR3 has 13 amino acids. The CDR3 reads CASSPVRRTEAFF. CDR3 in DNA: TGTGCCAGCAGCCCGGTGCGGAGAACTGAAGCTTTCTTT. The full variable domain, rest sourced from reference TRBV7-9 and TRBJ1-1, is DTGVSQNPRHKITKRGQNVTFRCDPISEHNRLYWYRQTLGQGPEFLTYFQNEAQLEKSRLLSDRFSAERPKGSFSTLEIQRTEQGDSAMYLCASSPVRRTEAFFGQGTRLTVV.

This chain links TRBV11-2 with TRBJ2-7; D is unresolved. The CDR3 covers 13 residues. Trimming shortened V by 0 bases and J by 0 bases, and 3 bases separated the two germline ends. Germline-derived CDR1 and CDR2 are SGHAT and FQNNGV. CDR3 sequence (DNA): TGTGCCAGCAGCTTAGAAAGCTCCTACGAGCAGTACTTC. This encodes CASSLESSYEQYF. The whole variable domain, remainder taken from reference TRBV11-2 and TRBJ2-7, is EAGVAQSPRYKIIEKRQSVAFWCNPISGHATLYWYQQILGQGPKLLIQFQNNGVVDDSQLPKDRFSAERLKGVDSTLKIQPAKLEDSAVYLCASSLESSYEQYFGPGTRLTVT.

This chain links TRBV7-9 with TRBJ1-1; D uncertain. V lost 6 bases, J lost 5 bases, and 10 bases lay in between. The CDR3 contains 12 residues. Germline loops: CDR1 SEHNR, CDR2 FQNEAQ (reference sequence). The CDR3 here is CASSPGVTEAFF. The CDR3 nucleotides are TGTGCCAGCAGTCCCGGGGTTACTGAAGCTTTCTTT.

This clone was picked up one time. This chain connects TRBV14 to TRBJ2-7; D may be TRBD2 (5 bases). V lost 2 bases and J lost 4, with 21 bases in between. The germline V gene has CDR1 SGHDN and CDR2 FVKESK. The CDR3 is made up of 17 amino acids. The CDR3 spells CASSQKTAGHYRYEQYF. CDR3 nucleotide sequence: TGTGCCAGCAGCCAAAAAACGGCGGGCCACTATAGGTACGAGCAGTACTTC.

The chain uses TRBV4-1 and TRBJ1-3; 8 bases match TRBD1. The CDR3 is 19 amino acids. V gave up 0 bases and J gave up 0 bases; unmatched junction bases: 10. Germline lookup yields CDR1 MGHRA and CDR2 YSYEKL. CDR3 protein: CASSQDKIYRGNSGNTIYF. For the CDR3, the DNA is TGCGCCAGCAGCCAAGATAAGATCTACAGGGGGAACTCTGGAAACACCATATATTTT.

The chain links TRBV28 to TRBJ1-5; a weak D match, TRBD1 (5 bases). Germline V lookup: CDR1 MDHEN, CDR2 SYDVKM. Trimming shortened V by 5 bases and J by 11 bases, and 13 bases separated the two germline ends. The CDR3 is 12 amino acids. CDR3 coding DNA: TGTGCCAGCAGTCCCAGGGTCTTGGCCCAGCATTTT. This sequence encodes CASSPRVLAQHF.

This clone has more than one count but fewer than ten. The chain has TRBV28 and TRBJ2-6; D uncertain. The germline CDR1 and CDR2 sequences are MDHEN and SYDVKM. The V end was cut by 3 bases, the J end by 0 bases, with 9 bases between. The CDR3 is 16 residues long. The CDR3 protein is CASSFESSSGANVLTF. The DNA of the CDR3 is TGTGCCAGCAGTTTTGAATCAAGCTCTGGGGCCAACGTCCTGACTTTC.

The J gene is TRBJ2-2, the V gene TRBV6-5; D is unresolved. V shed 2 bases and J shed 6 bases, with 7 bases lying between them. This CDR3 is built from 13 residues. Germline V lookup: CDR1 MNHEY, CDR2 SVGAGI. This CDR3 reads CASSYQRPGELFF. The DNA for the CDR3 is TGTGCCAGCAGTTACCAGAGACCCGGGGAGCTGTTTTTT.

The V gene is TRBV7-2, the J gene TRBJ2-1; 11 bases line up with TRBD2. Germline assignment: CDR1 SGHTA and CDR2 FQGNSA. V shed 0 bases, J shed 6 bases, and the junction held 13 bases outside the gene matches. The length of the CDR3 is 19 residues. CDR3 DNA: TGTGCCAGCAGCTTAGCGCTACTAGCGGGAGTTTCCAAGGTCAATGAGCAGTTCTTC. Protein: CASSLALLAGVSKVNEQFF. Looking up the rest from reference TRBV7-2 and TRBJ2-1 gives the full variable domain: GAGVSQSPSNKVTEKGKDVELRCDPISGHTALYWYRQSLGQGLEFLIYFQGNSAPDKSGLPSDRFSAERTGGSVSTLTIQRTQQEDSAVYLCASSLALLAGVSKVNEQFFGPGTRLTVL.

The chain is built from TRBV7-9 and TRBJ2-1; 9 nucleotides align to TRBD1. Germline V CDR1 and CDR2: SEHNR, FQNEAQ (reference sequence). This CDR3 is built from 14 residues. The trim removed 8 bases at V and 8 bases at J, leaving 10 bases unmatched. The DNA for the CDR3 is TGTGCCAGCTCTAGGGACAGGGTATATCATGAGCAGTTCTTC. Residues: CASSRDRVYHEQFF.

This clone was seen only a few times. V and J are TRBV7-2 and TRBJ1-5; 7 positions match TRBD1. V was clipped by 1 base and J by 4 bases; unmatched bases: 7. The CDR3 runs 16 residues. Per the germline V gene, CDR1 is SGHTA and CDR2 is FQGNSA. In nucleotides, the CDR3 is TGTGCCAGCAGCTTAGGTGGGGACAGCCGTAATCAGCCCCAGCATTTT. This codes for CASSLGGDSRNQPQHF.

The V and J genes are TRBV6-6 and TRBJ1-1; unclear D gene. The CDR3 totals 13 residues. Germline V gene sequence: CDR1 MNHNY, CDR2 SVGAGI (reference sequence). With 6 bases removed from V and 1 base from J, the gap between germline ends came to 9 bases. The CDR3 bases are TGTGCCAGCAGATTGGCCCCGAACACTGAAGCTTTCTTT. Its translation is CASRLAPNTEAFF.

V usage is TRBV9 and J usage is TRBJ1-1; tentatively, D is TRBD1 (5 bases). V gave up 3 bases and J gave up 1 base, with 10 bases separating them. CDR3 length equals 14 residues. Germline V gene data show CDR1 as SGDLS and CDR2 as YYNGEE. The CDR3 is CASSEGWRNTEAFF. The CDR3 DNA reads as TGTGCCAGCAGCGAGGGGTGGAGGAACACTGAAGCTTTCTTT.